This entry features one T cell receptor (beta chain) sequence. The target antigen is unknown. Ahead of DNA extraction, samples held roughly 1-11 million cryopreserved PBMC each. These data come from a study of long-term antiretroviral therapy in people with HIV. Study-wide findings and caveats: Investigators report no available data on ART adherence, viral resistance or therapy changes.

Survey-level resolution applied to immunoSEQ assay v3.0. Measured with immunoSEQ multiplex PCR; TCRdb has only the in-frame clones, and not every one. The sample gives fewer than 20,000 clones, around nine tenths of which show up once; over 9.5% is in the top ten. Germline lookup yields CDR1 LNHNV and CDR2 YYDKDF (reference sequence). The length of the CDR3 is 12 residues. V was pared by 1 base and J by 2 bases, with 2 bases between. The starting material was unsorted PBMCs, obtained 0.5 years after starting antiretroviral therapy. The sequence derives from a middle-aged man with HIV. V is TRBV15 and J is TRBJ1-1; no reliable D call. The CDR3 reads CATSRVNTEAFF. CDR3 bases: TGTGCCACCAGCAGAGTAAACACTGAAGCTTTCTTT. Using reference TRBV15 and TRBJ1-1 for the parts outside the CDR3, the full variable domain is DAMVIQNPRYQVTQFGKPVTLSCSQTLNHNVMYWYQQKSSQAPKLLFHYYDKDFNNEADTPDNFQSRRPNTSFCFLDIRSPGLGDTAMYLCATSRVNTEAFFGQGTRLTVV.